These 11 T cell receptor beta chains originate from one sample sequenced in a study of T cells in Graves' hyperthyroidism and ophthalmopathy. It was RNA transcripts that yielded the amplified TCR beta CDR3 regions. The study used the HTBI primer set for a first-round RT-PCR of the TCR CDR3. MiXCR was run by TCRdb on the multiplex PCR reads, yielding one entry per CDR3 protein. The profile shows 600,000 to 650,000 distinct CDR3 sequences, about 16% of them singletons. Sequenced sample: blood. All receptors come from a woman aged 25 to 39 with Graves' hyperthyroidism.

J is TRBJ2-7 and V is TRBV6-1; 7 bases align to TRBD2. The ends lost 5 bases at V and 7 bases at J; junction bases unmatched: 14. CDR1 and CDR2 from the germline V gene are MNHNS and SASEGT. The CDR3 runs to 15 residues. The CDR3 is CASSRPYTTSKEQYF. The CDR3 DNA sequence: TGTGCCAGCAGTCGCCCATATACGACTAGCAAAGAGCAGTACTTC.

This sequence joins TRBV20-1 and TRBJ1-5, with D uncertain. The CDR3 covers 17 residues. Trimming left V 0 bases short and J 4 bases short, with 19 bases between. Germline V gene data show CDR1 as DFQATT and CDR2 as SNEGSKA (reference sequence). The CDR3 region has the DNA TGCAGTGCTAGAGATGATGTTAAGGGAGGAAGGAATCAGCCCCAGCATTTT. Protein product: CSARDDVKGGRNQPQHF.

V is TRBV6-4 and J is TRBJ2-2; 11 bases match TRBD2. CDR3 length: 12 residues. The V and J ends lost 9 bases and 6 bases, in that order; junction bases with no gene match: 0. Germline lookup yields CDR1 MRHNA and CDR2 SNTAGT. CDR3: CARLAGAGELFF. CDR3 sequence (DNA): TGTGCCAGACTAGCGGGAGCCGGGGAGCTGTTTTTT.

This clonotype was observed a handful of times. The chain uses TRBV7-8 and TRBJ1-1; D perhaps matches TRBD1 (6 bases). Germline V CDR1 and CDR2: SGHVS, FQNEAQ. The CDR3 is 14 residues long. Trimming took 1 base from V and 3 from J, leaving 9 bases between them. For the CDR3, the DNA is TGTGCCAGCAGCTTAGACAGGGATGACACTGAAGCTTTCTTT. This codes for CASSLDRDDTEAFF. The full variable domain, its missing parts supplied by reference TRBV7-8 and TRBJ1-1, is GAGVSQSPRYKVAKRGQDVALRCDPISGHVSLFWYQQALGQGPEFLTYFQNEAQLDKSGLPSDRFFAERPEGSVSTLKIQRTQQEDSAVYLCASSLDRDDTEAFFGQGTRLTVV.

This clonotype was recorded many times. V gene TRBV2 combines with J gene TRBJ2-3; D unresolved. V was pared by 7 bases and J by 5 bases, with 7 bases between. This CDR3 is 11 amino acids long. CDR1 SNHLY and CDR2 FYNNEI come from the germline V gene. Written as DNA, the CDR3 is TGTGCCAGCAAGTACCAAGATACGCAGTATTTT. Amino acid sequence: CASKYQDTQYF.

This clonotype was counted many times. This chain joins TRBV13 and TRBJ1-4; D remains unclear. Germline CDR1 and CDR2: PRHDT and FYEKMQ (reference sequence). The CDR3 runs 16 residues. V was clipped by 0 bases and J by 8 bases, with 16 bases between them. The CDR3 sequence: CASSLGMGAVKEKLFF. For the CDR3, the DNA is TGTGCCAGCAGCTTAGGCATGGGAGCCGTTAAAGAAAAACTGTTTTTT.

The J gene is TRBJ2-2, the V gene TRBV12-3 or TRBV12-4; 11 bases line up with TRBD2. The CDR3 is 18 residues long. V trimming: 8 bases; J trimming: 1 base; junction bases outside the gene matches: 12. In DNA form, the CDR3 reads TGTGCCAGCTTCGTCCTAGCGGGAGGTGGGTGGAACACCGGGGAGCTGTTTTTT. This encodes CASFVLAGGGWNTGELFF.

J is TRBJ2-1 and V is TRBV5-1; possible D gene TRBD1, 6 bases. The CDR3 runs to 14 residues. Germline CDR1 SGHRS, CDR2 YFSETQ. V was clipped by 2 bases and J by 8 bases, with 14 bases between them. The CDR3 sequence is CASSFRGGSDEQFF. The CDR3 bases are TGCGCCAGCAGCTTCAGGGGTGGATCCGATGAGCAGTTCTTC.

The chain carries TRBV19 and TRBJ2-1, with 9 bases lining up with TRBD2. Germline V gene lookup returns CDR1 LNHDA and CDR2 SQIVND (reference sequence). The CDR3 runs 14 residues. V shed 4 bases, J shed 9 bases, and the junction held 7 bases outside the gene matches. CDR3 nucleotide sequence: TGTGCCAGTAGTACGGCGGGAGGGGGGGGTGAGCAGTTCTTC. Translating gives CASSTAGGGGEQFF.

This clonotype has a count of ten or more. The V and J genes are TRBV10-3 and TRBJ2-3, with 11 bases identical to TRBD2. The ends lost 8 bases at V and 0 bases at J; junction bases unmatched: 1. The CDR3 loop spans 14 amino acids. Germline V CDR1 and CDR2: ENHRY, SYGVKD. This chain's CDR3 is CAIGTSGSTDTQYF. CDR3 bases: TGTGCCATCGGGACTAGCGGTAGCACAGATACGCAGTATTTT.

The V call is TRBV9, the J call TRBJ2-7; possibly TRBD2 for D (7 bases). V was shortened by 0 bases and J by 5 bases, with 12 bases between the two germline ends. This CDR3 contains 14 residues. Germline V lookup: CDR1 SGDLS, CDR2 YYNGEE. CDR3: CASSVVGGGDEQYF. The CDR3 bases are TGTGCCAGCAGCGTAGTAGGGGGGGGGGACGAGCAGTACTTC.